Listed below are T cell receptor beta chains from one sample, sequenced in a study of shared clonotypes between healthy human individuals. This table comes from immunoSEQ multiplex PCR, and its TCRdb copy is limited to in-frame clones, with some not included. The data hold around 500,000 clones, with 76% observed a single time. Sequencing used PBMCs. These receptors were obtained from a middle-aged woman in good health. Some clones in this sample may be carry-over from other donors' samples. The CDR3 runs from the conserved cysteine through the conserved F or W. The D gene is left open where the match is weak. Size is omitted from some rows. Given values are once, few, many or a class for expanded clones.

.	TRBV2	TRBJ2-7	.	CASMGLRSRFEQYF	TGTGCCAGCATGGGGCTGAGATCTAGGTTCGAGCAGTACTTC
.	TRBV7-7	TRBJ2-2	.	CASSSEGAGELFF	TGTGCCAGCAGCTCCGAGGGCGCCGGGGAGCTGTTTTTT
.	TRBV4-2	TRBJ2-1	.	CASSQVGLQNEQFF	TGTGCCAGCAGCCAGGTGGGGCTGCAGAATGAGCAGTTCTTC
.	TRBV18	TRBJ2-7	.	CASSPPGRDRHEQYF	TGTGCCAGCTCACCACCAGGCAGGGATCGCCACGAGCAGTACTTC
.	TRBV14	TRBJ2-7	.	CASSQDRVSVYEQYF	TGTGCCAGCAGCCAAGACAGGGTTTCGGTATACGAGCAGTACTTC
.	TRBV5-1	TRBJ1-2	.	CASSFFGDQANYGYTF	TGCGCCAGCAGCTTTTTTGGGGATCAAGCTAACTATGGCTACACCTTC
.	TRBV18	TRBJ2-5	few	CASSPERIEETQYF	TGTGCCAGCTCACCAGAAAGGATTGAAGAGACCCAGTACTTC
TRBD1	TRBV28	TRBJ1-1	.	CASSAYRGRDTEAFF	TGTGCCAGCAGTGCCTACAGGGGGCGAGACACTGAAGCTTTCTTT
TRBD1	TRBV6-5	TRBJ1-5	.	CASSWDRNNQPQHF	TGTGCCAGCAGTTGGGACAGGAACAATCAGCCCCAGCATTTT
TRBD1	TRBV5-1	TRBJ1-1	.	CASSLVGTGVGTEAFF	TGCGCCAGCAGCTTGGTTGGAACAGGGGTAGGCACTGAAGCTTTCTTT
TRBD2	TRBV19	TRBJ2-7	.	CASSGRAYEQYF	TGTGCCAGTAGCGGGAGGGCCTACGAGCAGTACTTC
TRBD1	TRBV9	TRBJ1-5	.	CASSLGQGKHQPQHF	TGTGCCAGCAGCCTTGGACAGGGCAAGCATCAGCCCCAGCATTTT
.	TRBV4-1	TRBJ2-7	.	CASSQELTGAFYEQYF	TGCGCCAGCAGCCAAGAGTTAACGGGGGCTTTCTACGAGCAGTACTTC
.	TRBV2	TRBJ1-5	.	CASSADLQPQHF	TGTGCCAGCAGCGCAGACCTGCAGCCCCAGCATTTT
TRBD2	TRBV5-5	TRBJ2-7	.	CASSLEGGLAGYEQYF	TGTGCCAGCAGCTTGGAAGGGGGACTAGCAGGGTACGAGCAGTACTTC
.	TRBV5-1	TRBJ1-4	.	CASSPGRGNEKLFF	TGCGCCAGCAGCCCTGGACGGGGTAATGAAAAACTGTTTTTT
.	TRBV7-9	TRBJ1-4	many	CASSFSQGNEKLFF	TGTGCCAGCAGCTTCTCACAGGGTAATGAAAAACTGTTTTTT
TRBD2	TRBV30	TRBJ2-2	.	CAWSVLLAGISGELFF	TGTGCCTGGAGTGTACTCCTAGCGGGAATTTCCGGGGAGCTGTTTTTT
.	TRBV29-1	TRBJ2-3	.	CSTRTYGTDTQYF	TGCAGCACCCGGACATATGGCACAGATACGCAGTATTTT
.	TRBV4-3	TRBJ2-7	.	CASSQDLIREQYF	TGCGCCAGCAGCCAAGATCTTATCCGCGAGCAGTACTTC
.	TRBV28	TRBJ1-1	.	CASSSRTLKTEAFF	TGTGCCAGCAGTTCCCGGACCTTGAAAACTGAAGCTTTCTTT
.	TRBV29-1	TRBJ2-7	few	CSVADLHYEQYF	TGCAGCGTTGCGGACTTACACTACGAGCAGTACTTC
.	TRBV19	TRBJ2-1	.	CASSTGHTGYNEQFF	TGTGCCAGTAGTACGGGGCATACTGGATACAATGAGCAGTTCTTC
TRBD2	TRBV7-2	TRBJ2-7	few	CASSLGSSGGPREQYF	TGTGCCAGCAGCTTAGGATCTAGCGGGGGTCCCCGGGAGCAGTACTTC
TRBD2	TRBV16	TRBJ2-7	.	CASSQSGASGSPYEQYF	TGTGCCAGCAGCCAATCGGGAGCTAGCGGGAGTCCTTACGAGCAGTACTTC
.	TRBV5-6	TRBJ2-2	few	CASRQIQGLFSPGELFF	TGTGCCAGCAGGCAAATTCAGGGACTCTTCTCTCCGGGGGAGCTGTTTTTT
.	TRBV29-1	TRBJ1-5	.	CSVSVSLSNQPQHF	TGCAGCGTTTCCGTAAGTCTCAGCAATCAGCCCCAGCATTTT
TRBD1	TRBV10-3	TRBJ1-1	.	CAISGGQGDTEAFF	TGTGCCATCAGTGGGGGACAGGGAGACACTGAAGCTTTCTTT
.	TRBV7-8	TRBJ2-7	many	CASSLAKMRKTYEQYF	TGTGCCAGCAGCTTAGCGAAGATGCGGAAAACCTACGAGCAGTACTTC
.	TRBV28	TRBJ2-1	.	CASSLSSRGYNEQFF	TGTGCCAGCAGTTTAAGTTCTAGGGGCTACAATGAGCAGTTCTTC
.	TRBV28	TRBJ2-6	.	CASLGGANVLTF	TGTGCCAGCCTGGGTGGGGCCAACGTCCTGACTTTC
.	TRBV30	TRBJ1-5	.	CAWSRTPRNQPQHF	TGTGCCTGGAGCCGCACCCCACGGAATCAGCCCCAGCATTTT
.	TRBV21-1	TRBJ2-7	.	CASSNLVNLVRPVDRASSYEQYF	TGTGCCAGCAGCAATTTGGTAAATCTCGTCCGTCCGGTTGACAGGGCGAGCTCCTACGAGCAGTACTTC
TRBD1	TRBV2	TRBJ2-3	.	CASSRDRWGTDTQYF	TGTGCCAGCAGTCGGGACAGGTGGGGCACAGATACGCAGTATTTT
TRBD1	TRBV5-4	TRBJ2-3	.	CASSHGQGATDTQYF	TGTGCCAGCAGCCATGGACAGGGGGCGACAGATACGCAGTATTTT
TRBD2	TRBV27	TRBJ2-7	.	CASSFLAGEAYEQYF	TGTGCCAGCAGTTTCCTAGCGGGAGAGGCCTACGAGCAGTACTTC
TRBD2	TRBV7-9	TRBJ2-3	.	CASSLTGGPTDTQYF	TGTGCCAGCAGCTTAACGGGAGGGCCCACAGATACGCAGTATTTT
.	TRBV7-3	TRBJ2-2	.	CASSEQENTGELFF	TGTGCCAGCAGCGAGCAGGAGAACACCGGGGAGCTGTTTTTT
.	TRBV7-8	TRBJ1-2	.	CASSQHLDWAATNYGYTF	TGTGCCAGCAGCCAACACTTAGATTGGGCAGCTACTAACTATGGCTACACCTTC
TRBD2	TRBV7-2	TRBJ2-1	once	CASSLAMGSSGRPQSSYNEQFF	TGTGCCAGCAGCTTAGCGATGGGAAGTAGCGGGAGGCCTCAAAGCTCCTACAATGAGCAGTTCTTC
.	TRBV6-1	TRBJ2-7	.	CASSGAGLYEQYF	TGTGCCAGCAGTGGGGCAGGCCTTTACGAGCAGTACTTC
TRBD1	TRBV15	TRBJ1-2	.	CATSRGPDRAGYGYTF	TGTGCCACCAGCCGAGGACCAGACAGGGCAGGATATGGCTACACCTTC
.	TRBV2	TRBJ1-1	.	CASTPVSDAEAFF	TGTGCCAGCACCCCCGTCTCGGACGCTGAAGCTTTCTTT
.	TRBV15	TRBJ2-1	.	CATSRERESYNEQFF	TGTGCCACCAGCAGAGAACGGGAGAGCTACAATGAGCAGTTCTTC
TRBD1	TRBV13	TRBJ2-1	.	CASSDTGTGGLEQFF	TGTGCCAGCAGCGATACCGGGACAGGGGGCCTTGAGCAGTTCTTC
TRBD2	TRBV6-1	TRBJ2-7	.	CASALAGGASHEQYF	TGTGCCAGCGCTCTAGCGGGAGGAGCTTCCCACGAGCAGTACTTC
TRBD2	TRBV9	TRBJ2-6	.	CASSTHGTSLVSSGANVLTF	TGTGCCAGCAGCACCCACGGGACTAGCTTAGTTAGCTCTGGGGCCAACGTCCTGACTTTC
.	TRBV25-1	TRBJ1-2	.	CASSEGYTYGYTF	TGTGCCAGCAGTGAGGGGTACACCTATGGCTACACCTTC
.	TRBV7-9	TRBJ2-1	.	CASSFEPWDSYNEQFF	TGTGCCAGCAGCTTCGAGCCATGGGACTCCTACAATGAGCAGTTCTTC
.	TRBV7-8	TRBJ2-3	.	CASSLFLADTQYF	TGTGCCAGCAGCTTATTCCTGGCAGATACGCAGTATTTT
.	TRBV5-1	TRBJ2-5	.	CASSLVGGAETQYF	TGCGCCAGCAGCTTGGTGGGGGGCGCGGAGACCCAGTACTTC
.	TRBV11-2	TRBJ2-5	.	CASTTISGTQYF	TGTGCCAGCACCACGATTTCAGGGACCCAGTACTTC